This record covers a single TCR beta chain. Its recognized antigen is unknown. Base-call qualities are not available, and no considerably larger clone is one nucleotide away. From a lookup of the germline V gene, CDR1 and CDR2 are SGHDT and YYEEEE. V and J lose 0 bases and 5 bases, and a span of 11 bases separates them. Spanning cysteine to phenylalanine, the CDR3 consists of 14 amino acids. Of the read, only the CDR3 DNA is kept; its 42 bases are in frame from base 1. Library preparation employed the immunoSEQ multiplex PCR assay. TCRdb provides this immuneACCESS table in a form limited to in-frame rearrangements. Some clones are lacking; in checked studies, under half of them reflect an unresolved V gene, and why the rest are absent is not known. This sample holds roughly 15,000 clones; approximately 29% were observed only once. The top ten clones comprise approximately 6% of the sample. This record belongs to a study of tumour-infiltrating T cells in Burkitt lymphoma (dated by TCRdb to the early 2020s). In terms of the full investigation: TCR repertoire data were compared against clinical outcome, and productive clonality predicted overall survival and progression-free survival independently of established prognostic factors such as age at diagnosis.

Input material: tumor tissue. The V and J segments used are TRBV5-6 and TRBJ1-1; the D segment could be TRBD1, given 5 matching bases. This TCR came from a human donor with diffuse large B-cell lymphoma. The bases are TGTGCCAGCAGCTTGGGAGGGGTAAGGACTGAAGCTTTCTTT. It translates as CASSLGGVRTEAFF.